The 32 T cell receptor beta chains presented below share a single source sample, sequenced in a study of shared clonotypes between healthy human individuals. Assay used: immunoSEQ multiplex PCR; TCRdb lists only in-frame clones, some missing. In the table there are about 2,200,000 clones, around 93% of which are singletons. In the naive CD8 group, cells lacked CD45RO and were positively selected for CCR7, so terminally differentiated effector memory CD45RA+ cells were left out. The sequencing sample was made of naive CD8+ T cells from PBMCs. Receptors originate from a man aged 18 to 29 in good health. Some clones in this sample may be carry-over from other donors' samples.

The CDR3, as DNA: TGTGCCAGCAGTCATCGGACAGATGCTAATGAAAAACTGTTTTTT. As protein: CASSHRTDANEKLFF. This rearrangement joins TRBV28 to TRBJ1-4, with D possibly TRBD1 on 6 matching bases. The CDR3 runs 15 residues. The germline V and J ends were trimmed by 5 bases and 3 bases, with 13 bases remaining between them. Germline values: CDR1 MDHEN, CDR2 SYDVKM.

CDR3 DNA: TGTGCCAGCAGTCTACTAGCGGAGACTACCGGGGAGCTGTTTTTT. Amino acid sequence: CASSLLAETTGELFF. The V gene is TRBV6-1, the J gene TRBJ2-2; 8 bases are a match to TRBD2. V shed 5 bases, J shed 5 bases, and the junction held 7 bases outside the gene matches. Germline V CDR1 and CDR2: MNHNS, SASEGT. The length of the CDR3 is 15 residues.

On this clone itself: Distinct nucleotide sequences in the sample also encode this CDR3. The CDR3 is CASSSAGYEQYF. The CDR3 bases are TGTGCCAGCAGCTCCGCGGGGTACGAGCAGTACTTC. This chain links TRBV7-9 with TRBJ2-7, with D possibly matching TRBD2 (6 bases). The CDR3 is 12 amino acids. The germline V gene encodes CDR1 SEHNR and CDR2 FQNEAQ (reference sequence). Between the trimmed V and J ends, which lost 4 bases and 4 bases, there was a span of 8 bases.

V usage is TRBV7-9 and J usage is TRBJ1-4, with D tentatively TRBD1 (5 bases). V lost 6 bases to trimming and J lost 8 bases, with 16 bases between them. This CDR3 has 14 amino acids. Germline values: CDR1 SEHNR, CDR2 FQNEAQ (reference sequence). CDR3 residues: CASRPPSGREKLFF. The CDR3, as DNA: TGTGCCAGCAGACCGCCTTCAGGGAGGGAAAAACTGTTTTTT.

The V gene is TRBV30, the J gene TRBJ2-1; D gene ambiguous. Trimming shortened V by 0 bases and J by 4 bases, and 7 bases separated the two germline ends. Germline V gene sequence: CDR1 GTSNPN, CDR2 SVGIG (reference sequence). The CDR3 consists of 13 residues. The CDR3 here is CAWSVVRYNEQFF. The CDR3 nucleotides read TGTGCCTGGAGTGTAGTCAGGTACAATGAGCAGTTCTTC.

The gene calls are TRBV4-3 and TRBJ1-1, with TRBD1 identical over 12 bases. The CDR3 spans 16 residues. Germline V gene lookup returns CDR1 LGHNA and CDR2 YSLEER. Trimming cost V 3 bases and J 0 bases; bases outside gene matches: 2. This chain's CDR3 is CASSHGTGGLNTEAFF. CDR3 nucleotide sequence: TGCGCCAGCAGCCATGGGACAGGGGGCTTGAACACTGAAGCTTTCTTT.

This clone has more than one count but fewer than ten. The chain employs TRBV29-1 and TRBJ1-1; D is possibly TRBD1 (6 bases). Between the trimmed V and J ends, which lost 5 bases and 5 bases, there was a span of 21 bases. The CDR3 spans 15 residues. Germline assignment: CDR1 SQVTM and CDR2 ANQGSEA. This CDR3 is CSVLTGTPSGTEAFF. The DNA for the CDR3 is TGCAGCGTTCTGACAGGCACCCCCTCTGGGACTGAAGCTTTCTTT.

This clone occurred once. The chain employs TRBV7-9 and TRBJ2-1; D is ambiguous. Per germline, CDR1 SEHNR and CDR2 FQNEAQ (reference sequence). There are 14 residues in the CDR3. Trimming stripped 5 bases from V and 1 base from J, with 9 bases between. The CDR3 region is CASSPFQSYNEQFF. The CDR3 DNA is TGTGCCAGCAGCCCTTTCCAATCCTACAATGAGCAGTTCTTC.

The CDR3 here is CASRDRSFYGYTF. DNA of the CDR3: TGTGCCAGCCGGGACAGAAGCTTCTATGGCTACACCTTC. The V and J genes are TRBV5-4 and TRBJ1-2, with 7 nucleotides matching TRBD1. Unmatched junction bases numbered 7, after V lost 7 bases and J lost 4 bases. Germline CDR1 is SGHNT and CDR2 is YYREEE (reference sequence). The CDR3 spans 13 residues.

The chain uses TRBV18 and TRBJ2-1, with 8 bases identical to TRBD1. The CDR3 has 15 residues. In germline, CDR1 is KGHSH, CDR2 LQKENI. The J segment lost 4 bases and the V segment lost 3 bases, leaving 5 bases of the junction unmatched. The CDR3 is CASSPQGAGYNEQFF. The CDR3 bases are TGTGCCAGCTCACCGCAGGGGGCTGGATACAATGAGCAGTTCTTC.

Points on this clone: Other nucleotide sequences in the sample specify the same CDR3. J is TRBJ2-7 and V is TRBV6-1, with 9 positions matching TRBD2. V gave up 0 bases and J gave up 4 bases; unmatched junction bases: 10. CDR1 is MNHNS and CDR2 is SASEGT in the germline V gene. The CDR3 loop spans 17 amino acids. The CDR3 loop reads CASSEARLAGGPYEQYF. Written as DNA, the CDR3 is TGTGCCAGCAGTGAAGCCCGACTTGCGGGAGGGCCTTACGAGCAGTACTTC.

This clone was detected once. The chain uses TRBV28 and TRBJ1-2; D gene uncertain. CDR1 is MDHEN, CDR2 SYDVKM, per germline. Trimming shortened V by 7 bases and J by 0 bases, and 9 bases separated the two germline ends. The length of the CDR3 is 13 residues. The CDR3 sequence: CASTRTANYGYTF. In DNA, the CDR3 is TGTGCCAGCACGAGAACAGCTAACTATGGCTACACCTTC.

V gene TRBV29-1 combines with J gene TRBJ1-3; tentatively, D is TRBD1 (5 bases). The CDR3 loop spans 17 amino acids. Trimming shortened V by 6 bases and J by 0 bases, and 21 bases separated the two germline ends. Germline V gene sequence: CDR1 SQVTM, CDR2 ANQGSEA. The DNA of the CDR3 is TGCAGCGTACCGGTAGTAGGGGACGGACCCTCTGGAAACACCATATATTTT. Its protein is CSVPVVGDGPSGNTIYF.

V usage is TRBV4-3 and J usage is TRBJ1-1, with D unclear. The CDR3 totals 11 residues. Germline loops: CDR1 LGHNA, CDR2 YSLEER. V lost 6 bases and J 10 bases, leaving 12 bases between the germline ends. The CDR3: CASRGSVGAFF. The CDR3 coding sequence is TGCGCCAGCAGGGGCAGTGTGGGAGCTTTCTTT.

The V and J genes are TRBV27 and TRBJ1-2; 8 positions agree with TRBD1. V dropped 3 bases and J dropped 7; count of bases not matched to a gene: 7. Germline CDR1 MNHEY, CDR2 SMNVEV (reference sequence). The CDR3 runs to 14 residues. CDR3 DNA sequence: TGTGCCAGCAGTTTTCTGGCAGGGGGCTTTGGCTACACCTTC. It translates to CASSFLAGGFGYTF.

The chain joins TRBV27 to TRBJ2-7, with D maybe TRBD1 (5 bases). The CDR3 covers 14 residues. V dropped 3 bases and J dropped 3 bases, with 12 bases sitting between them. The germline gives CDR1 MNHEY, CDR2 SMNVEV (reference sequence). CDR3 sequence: CASSLTPRGYEQYF. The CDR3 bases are TGTGCCAGCAGTTTGACTCCTAGGGGCTACGAGCAGTACTTC.

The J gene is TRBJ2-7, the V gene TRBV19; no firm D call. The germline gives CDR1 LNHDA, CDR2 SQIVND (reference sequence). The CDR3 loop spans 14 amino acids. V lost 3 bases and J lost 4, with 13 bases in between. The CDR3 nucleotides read TGTGCCAGTAGTATTTCGGCAGCCAAGTACGAGCAGTACTTC. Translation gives CASSISAAKYEQYF.

The CDR3 DNA follows: TGTGCCAGCAGCTTAGTGGCAGCCCCAACCTACGAGCAGTACTTC. Residues: CASSLVAAPTYEQYF. The V gene is TRBV7-6, the J gene TRBJ2-7; unclear D gene. The V end lost 1 base, the J end lost 2 bases, and 12 bases lay between the germline ends. The CDR3 covers 15 residues. The germline gives CDR1 SGHVS, CDR2 FNYEAQ.

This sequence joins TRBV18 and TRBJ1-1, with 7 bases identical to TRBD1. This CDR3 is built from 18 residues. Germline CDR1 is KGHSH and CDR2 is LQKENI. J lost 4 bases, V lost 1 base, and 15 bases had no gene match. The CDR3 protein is CASSPRQQGKGRSTEAFF. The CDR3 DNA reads TGTGCCAGCTCACCACGACAACAGGGGAAGGGTCGGAGCACTGAAGCTTTCTTT. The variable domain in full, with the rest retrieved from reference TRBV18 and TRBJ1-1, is NAGVMQNPRHLVRRRGQEARLRCSPMKGHSHVYWYRQLPEEGLKFMVYLQKENIIDESGMPKERFSAEFPKEGPSILRIQQVVRGDSAAYFCASSPRQQGKGRSTEAFFGQGTRLTVV.

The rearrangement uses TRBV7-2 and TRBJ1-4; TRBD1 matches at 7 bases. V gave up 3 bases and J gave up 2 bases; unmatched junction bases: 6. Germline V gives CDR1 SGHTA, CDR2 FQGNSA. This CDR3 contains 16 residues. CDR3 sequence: CASSLGTVPTNEKLFF. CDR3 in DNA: TGTGCCAGCAGCTTGGGGACAGTCCCGACTAATGAAAAACTGTTTTTT.

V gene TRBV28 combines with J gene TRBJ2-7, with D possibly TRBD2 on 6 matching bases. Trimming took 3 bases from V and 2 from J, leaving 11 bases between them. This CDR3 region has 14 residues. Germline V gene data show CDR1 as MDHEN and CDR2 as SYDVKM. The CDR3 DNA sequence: TGTGCCAGCAGTTTCATCAGCGGGCCCTACGAGCAGTACTTC. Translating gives CASSFISGPYEQYF.

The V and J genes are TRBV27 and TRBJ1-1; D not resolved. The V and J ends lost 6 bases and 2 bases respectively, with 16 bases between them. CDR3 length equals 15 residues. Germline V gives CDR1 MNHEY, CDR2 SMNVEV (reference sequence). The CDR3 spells CASRPKWVYNTEAFF. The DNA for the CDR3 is TGTGCCAGCAGACCGAAGTGGGTATACAACACTGAAGCTTTCTTT.

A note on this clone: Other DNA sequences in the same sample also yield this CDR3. CDR3 bases: TGTGCCAGCAGCATAAGACAGGGACCAGAGACCCAGTACTTC. The encoded protein is CASSIRQGPETQYF. The V and J genes are TRBV7-9 and TRBJ2-5, with 7 bases lining up with TRBD1. CDR1 and CDR2 from the germline V gene are SEHNR and FQNEAQ (reference sequence). V was clipped by 5 bases and J by 4 bases; unmatched bases: 7. The CDR3 runs to 14 residues.

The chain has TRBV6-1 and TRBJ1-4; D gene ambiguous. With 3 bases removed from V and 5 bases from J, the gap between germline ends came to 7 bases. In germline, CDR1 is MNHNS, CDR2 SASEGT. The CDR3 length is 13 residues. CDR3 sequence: CASSDAGNEKLFF. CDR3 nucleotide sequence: TGTGCCAGCAGTGACGCTGGGAATGAAAAACTGTTTTTT.

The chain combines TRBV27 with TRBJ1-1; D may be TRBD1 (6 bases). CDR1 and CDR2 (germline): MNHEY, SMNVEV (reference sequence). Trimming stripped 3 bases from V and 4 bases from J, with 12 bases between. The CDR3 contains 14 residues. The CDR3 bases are TGTGCCAGCAGTTTGGGGGGGCCGAGCACTGAAGCTTTCTTT. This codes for CASSLGGPSTEAFF.

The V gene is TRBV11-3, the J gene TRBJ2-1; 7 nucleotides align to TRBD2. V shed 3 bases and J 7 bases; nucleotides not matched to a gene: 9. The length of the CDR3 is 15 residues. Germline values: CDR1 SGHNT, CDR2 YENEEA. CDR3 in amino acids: CASSFRLAAINEQFF. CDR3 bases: TGTGCCAGCAGCTTCCGTCTAGCGGCCATAAATGAGCAGTTCTTC. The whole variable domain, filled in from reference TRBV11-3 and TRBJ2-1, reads EAGVVQSPRYKIIEKKQPVAFWCNPISGHNTLYWYLQNLGQGPELLIRYENEEAVDDSQLPKDRFSAERLKGVDSTLKIQPAELGDSAVYLCASSFRLAAINEQFFGPGTRLTVL.

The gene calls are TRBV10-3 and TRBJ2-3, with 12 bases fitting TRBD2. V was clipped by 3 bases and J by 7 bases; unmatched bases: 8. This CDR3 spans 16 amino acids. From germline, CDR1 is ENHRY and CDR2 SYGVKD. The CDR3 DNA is TGTGCCATCAGTGACTTGACTAGCGGGAGTAAATATACGCAGTATTTT. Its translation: CAISDLTSGSKYTQYF.

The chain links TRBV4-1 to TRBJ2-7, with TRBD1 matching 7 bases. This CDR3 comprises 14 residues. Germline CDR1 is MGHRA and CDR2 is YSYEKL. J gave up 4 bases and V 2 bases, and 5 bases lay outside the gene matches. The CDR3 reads CASSQRNRGYEQYF. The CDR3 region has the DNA TGCGCCAGCAGCCAAAGAAACAGGGGTTACGAGCAGTACTTC.

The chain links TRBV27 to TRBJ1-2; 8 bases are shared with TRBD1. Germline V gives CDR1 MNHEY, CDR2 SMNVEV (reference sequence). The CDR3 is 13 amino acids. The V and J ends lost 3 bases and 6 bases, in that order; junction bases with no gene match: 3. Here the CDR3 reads CASSFLTGDGYTF. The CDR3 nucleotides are TGTGCCAGCAGTTTTTTGACAGGGGATGGCTACACCTTC.

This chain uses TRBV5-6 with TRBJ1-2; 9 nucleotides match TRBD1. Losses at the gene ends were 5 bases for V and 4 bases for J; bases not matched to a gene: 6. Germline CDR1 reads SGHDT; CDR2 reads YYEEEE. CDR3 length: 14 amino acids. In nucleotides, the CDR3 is TGTGCCAGCAGGGGGACAGGGCGCTTCTATGGCTACACCTTC. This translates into CASRGTGRFYGYTF.

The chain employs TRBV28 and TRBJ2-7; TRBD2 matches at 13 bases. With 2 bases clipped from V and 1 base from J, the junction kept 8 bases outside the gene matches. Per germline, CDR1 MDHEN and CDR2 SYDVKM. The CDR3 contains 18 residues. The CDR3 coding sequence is TGTGCCAGCAGTTTACCGCGACTAGCGGGAGGCCCGTCCTACGAGCAGTACTTC. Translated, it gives CASSLPRLAGGPSYEQYF.

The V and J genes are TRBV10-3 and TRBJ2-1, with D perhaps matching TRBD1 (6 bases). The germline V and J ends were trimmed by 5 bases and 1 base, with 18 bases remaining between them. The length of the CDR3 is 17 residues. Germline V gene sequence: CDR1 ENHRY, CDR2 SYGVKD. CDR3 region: CAISKGQQLNSYNEQFF. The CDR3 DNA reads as TGTGCCATCAGTAAAGGACAGCAACTTAATTCCTACAATGAGCAGTTCTTC.